This TCR beta chain was recovered during a study of blood T cell repertoires in COVID-19. The data were produced by immunoSEQ multiplex PCR, yet TCRdb's version contains in-frame clones alone and is incomplete. The profile shows 95,000 to 150,000 clones, roughly 72% of them singletons. Germline CDR1 is SGHTA and CDR2 is FQGNSA. The V and J ends lost 4 bases and 8 bases, in that order; junction bases with no gene match: 5. The CDR3 has 14 residues. The sequence came from a man aged 55 to 70 with acute or convalescent COVID-19. Material for sequencing was peripheral blood. The V gene is TRBV7-2, the J gene TRBJ2-1; 10 positions agree with TRBD1. Here the CDR3 reads CASSSGTGVYEQFF. The CDR3 nucleotides are TGTGCCAGCAGCTCCGGGACAGGGGTATATGAGCAGTTCTTC.